The 24 T cell receptor beta chains listed next were all sequenced from one sample in a study of human T cells and chemical hapten exposure. Extraction of total RNA was performed on unfractionated whole blood. TCRdb re-analysed the 5' RACE reads in MiXCR, keeping a single row per CDR3 protein. The table shows approximately 140,000 distinct CDR3 sequences, with around 4.1% occurring only once. These receptors were obtained from a female donor in good health.

The table lists this clonotype with many counts. The chain has TRBV20-1 and TRBJ2-2, with 7 bases that match TRBD1. V was clipped by 3 bases and J by 4 bases; unmatched bases: 5. CDR1 and CDR2 from the germline V gene are DFQATT and SNEGSKA (reference sequence). CDR3 size: 14 residues. The CDR3 here is CSASRDSCTGELFF. As DNA, the CDR3 is TGCAGTGCTAGCCGGGACAGCTGCACCGGGGAGCTGTTTTTT.

This clonotype came up a few times. A much larger clone differs by one base, so this may be a read error. This rearrangement joins TRBV2 to TRBJ2-1; D unresolved. V shed 2 bases and J shed 8 bases, with 4 bases lying between them. Germline assignment: CDR1 SNHLY and CDR2 FYNNEI. There are 11 residues in the CDR3. The CDR3, as DNA: TGTGCCAGCAGTGAATTCTATGAGCAGTTCTTC. It specifies CASSEFYEQFF.

This clonotype was seen many times. V gene TRBV6-5 combines with J gene TRBJ2-3, with D perhaps matching TRBD2 (6 bases). V shed 2 bases and J shed 0 bases, with 12 bases lying between them. CDR1 and CDR2 (germline): MNHEY, SVGAGI. CDR3 length equals 16 residues. CDR3 region: CASSYGAGLSTDTQYF. CDR3 coding DNA: TGTGCCAGCAGTTACGGGGCGGGACTTAGCACAGATACGCAGTATTTT.

This clonotype was found many times. The rearrangement joins TRBV3-1 to TRBJ1-5, with unresolved D. The CDR3 is made up of 13 amino acids. Germline V gene lookup returns CDR1 LGHDT and CDR2 YNNKEL (reference sequence). Trimming pared 3 bases from V and 4 bases from J, leaving 7 bases between. CDR3 loop: CASSHQINQPQHF. The CDR3 DNA is TGTGCCAGCAGCCACCAGATTAATCAGCCCCAGCATTTT.

This clonotype was detected many times. The rearrangement uses TRBV12-5 and TRBJ2-5; 11 bases match TRBD2. V trimming: 5 bases; J trimming: 5 bases; junction bases outside the gene matches: 10. Per the germline V gene, CDR1 is LGHNT and CDR2 is FRNRAP. This CDR3 comprises 16 residues. The CDR3 nucleotides are TGTGCTAGTGGTCCCACTAGCGGGGGACGCATGGAGACCCAGTACTTC. Protein sequence: CASGPTSGGRMETQYF.

The sample holds many counts of this clonotype. The CDR3 sequence: CASSYTGRFNSPLHF. In DNA form, the CDR3 reads TGTGCCAGCAGTTATACAGGGCGATTTAATTCACCCCTCCACTTT. This rearrangement joins TRBV28 to TRBJ1-6, with D possibly TRBD1 on 6 matching bases. Germline CDR1 MDHEN, CDR2 SYDVKM. Trimming shortened V by 4 bases and J by 6 bases, and 13 bases separated the two germline ends. The CDR3 sequence is 15 residues long.

This clonotype appeared many times. The chain recombines TRBV5-1 with TRBJ1-1; D ambiguous. Trimming removed 1 base at V and 4 bases at J, with 14 bases between. The CDR3 has 15 residues. Germline V gene sequence: CDR1 SGHRS, CDR2 YFSETQ. Here the CDR3 reads CASSLNPSKGTEAFF. DNA of the CDR3: TGCGCCAGCAGCTTGAACCCCTCGAAGGGCACTGAAGCTTTCTTT.

This clonotype was found many times. The genes are TRBV6-2 or TRBV6-3 and TRBJ1-2; maybe TRBD1 (5 bases). The CDR3 runs to 14 residues. Germline assignment: CDR1 MNHEY and CDR2 SVGEGT. The V gene lost 3 bases and the J gene lost 4 bases, with 12 bases spanning the gap. The CDR3 is CASSYYRQTYGYTF. CDR3 DNA sequence: TGTGCCAGCAGTTATTACAGACAGACCTATGGCTACACCTTC.

This clonotype was found many times. The chain has TRBV4-2 and TRBJ1-1; no clear D. Germline CDR1 LGHNA, CDR2 YNFKEQ. V lost 1 base and J lost 3, with 12 bases in between. The CDR3 covers 15 residues. CDR3 in DNA: TGTGCCAGCAGCCAAGCAATCACAGAGCACACTGAAGCTTTCTTT. Amino acids: CASSQAITEHTEAFF.

In DNA form, the CDR3 reads TGTGCCAGCAGCTTGGGTCAGGGCGCGAACACCGGGGAGCTGTTTTTT. Translation gives CASSLGQGANTGELFF. This chain links TRBV5-6 with TRBJ2-2; maybe TRBD1 (5 bases). The CDR3 has 16 residues. Germline values: CDR1 SGHDT, CDR2 YYEEEE. V dropped 0 bases and J dropped 0 bases, with 9 bases sitting between them.

This clonotype has at least ten counts. V and J are TRBV3-1 and TRBJ2-5; D is ambiguous. The CDR3 covers 14 residues. Trimming took 0 bases from V and 2 from J, leaving 7 bases between them. Germline CDR1 and CDR2: LGHDT and YNNKEL (reference sequence). CDR3 DNA: TGTGCCAGCAGCCAAGACTTAAGGCAAGAGACCCAGTACTTC. This codes for CASSQDLRQETQYF.

This clonotype was recorded many times. This chain connects TRBV7-2 to TRBJ2-5; TRBD1 is a possible D gene (5 bases). CDR3 length: 16 amino acids. Germline V gene sequence: CDR1 SGHTA, CDR2 FQGNSA. The V gene lost 1 base and the J gene lost 1 base, with 13 bases spanning the gap. CDR3 sequence: CASSLVPRQSQETQYF. CDR3 nucleotide sequence: TGTGCCAGCAGCTTAGTTCCGCGACAGAGCCAAGAGACCCAGTACTTC.

Many counts were recorded for this clonotype. The rearrangement links TRBV5-1 to TRBJ1-1; D ambiguous. V lost 5 bases to trimming and J lost 3 bases, with 17 bases between them. CDR1 SGHRS and CDR2 YFSETQ come from the germline V gene. The CDR3 consists of 15 residues. The CDR3 bases are TGCGCCAGCAGTCGTCTTGGACTATCGGACACTGAAGCTTTCTTT. Translating gives CASSRLGLSDTEAFF. The full variable domain, with the rest looked up from reference TRBV5-1 and TRBJ1-1, is KAGVTQTPRYLIKTRGQQVTLSCSPISGHRSVSWYQQTPGQGLQFLFEYFSETQRNKGNFPGRFSGRQFSNSRSEMNVSTLELGDSALYLCASSRLGLSDTEAFFGQGTRLTVV.

This clonotype was seen many times. The V and J genes are TRBV12-3 or TRBV12-4 and TRBJ2-7; a weak D match, TRBD1 (6 bases). Trimming shortened V by 1 base and J by 5 bases, and 18 bases separated the two germline ends. The length of the CDR3 is 16 residues. The CDR3 sequence is CASSLDRTAVHNEQYF. CDR3 DNA: TGTGCCAGCAGTTTAGACAGGACAGCCGTTCACAACGAGCAGTACTTC.

The table lists this clonotype with many counts. V gene TRBV7-2 combines with J gene TRBJ1-5; TRBD1 might be the D (6 bases). The CDR3 runs to 14 residues. V shed 1 base and J shed 5 bases, with 9 bases lying between them. From germline, CDR1 is SGHTA and CDR2 FQGNSA. Written as DNA, the CDR3 is TGTGCCAGCAGCTTAGGGGGGGCCTATCAGCCCCAGCATTTT. Protein: CASSLGGAYQPQHF.

This clonotype was counted many times. This rearrangement joins TRBV10-3 to TRBJ2-7; TRBD1 or TRBD2 may be the D gene (5 bases each). V shed 8 bases and J shed 7 bases, with 9 bases lying between them. The germline gives CDR1 ENHRY, CDR2 SYGVKD. CDR3 length: 10 amino acids. The CDR3 DNA follows: TGTGCCATCCGGGGCTGGGAGCAGTACTTC. It encodes CAIRGWEQYF.

This clonotype was detected many times. The chain links TRBV7-9 to TRBJ1-2, with no clear D. The CDR3 sequence is 11 residues long. The germline V gene encodes CDR1 SEHNR and CDR2 FQNEAQ (reference sequence). V lost 8 bases, J lost 2 bases, and 6 bases lay in between. CDR3 loop: CASAVNYGYTF. CDR3 DNA: TGTGCCAGCGCCGTCAACTATGGCTACACCTTC.

Many counts were recorded for this clonotype. V is TRBV2 and J is TRBJ1-6; TRBD1 matches at 9 bases. Trimming at V came to 6 bases and at J to 5 bases, leaving 2 bases not matched to a gene. The CDR3 is 14 amino acids. From germline, CDR1 is SNHLY and CDR2 FYNNEI. The CDR3 is CASRGTGNNSPLHF. The CDR3 nucleotides are TGTGCCAGCAGAGGGACAGGGAATAATTCACCCCTCCACTTT.

This clonotype was seen many times. The J gene is TRBJ1-2, the V gene TRBV6-1; 7 positions match TRBD1. CDR1 MNHNS and CDR2 SASEGT come from the germline V gene. V shed 4 bases, J shed 7 bases, and the junction held 9 bases outside the gene matches. This CDR3 has 14 residues. DNA of the CDR3: TGTGCCAGCAGTGTCCGCACGACAGGGATTGGCTACACCTTC. Translated, it gives CASSVRTTGIGYTF.

In its sample, this clonotype was seen a few times. The gene calls are TRBV9 and TRBJ1-2, with D hard to call. The V end lost 3 bases, the J end lost 8 bases, and 14 bases lay between the germline ends. The CDR3 runs 13 residues. The germline V gene has CDR1 SGDLS and CDR2 YYNGEE. The CDR3 nucleotides are TGTGCCAGCAGCGCCCTACCACCCCACGGCTACACCTTC. It specifies CASSALPPHGYTF.

CDR3 residues: CASSPQRSQDIQYF. In nucleotides, the CDR3 is TGTGCCAGCAGCCCTCAGAGGAGTCAGGACATTCAGTACTTC. The V call is TRBV5-4, the J call TRBJ2-4; D not resolved. Germline-derived CDR1 and CDR2 are SGHNT and YYREEE (reference sequence). This CDR3 has 14 residues. Trimming removed 4 bases at V and 8 bases at J, with 16 bases between.

There are many counts of this clonotype. The chain combines TRBV15 with TRBJ1-3; D not resolved. V was shortened by 1 base and J by 0 bases, with 13 bases between the two germline ends. The CDR3 has 17 amino acids. Germline values: CDR1 LNHNV, CDR2 YYDKDF (reference sequence). CDR3 sequence reads: CATSRASSSSSGNTIYF. CDR3 bases: TGTGCCACCAGCAGAGCCAGTTCCTCTAGCTCTGGAAACACCATATATTTT.

This clonotype was observed at least ten times. The chain carries TRBV7-2 and TRBJ1-6; 8 nucleotides line up with TRBD1. V dropped 0 bases and J dropped 8; count of bases not matched to a gene: 3. Germline V gene sequence: CDR1 SGHTA, CDR2 FQGNSA. CDR3 length: 15 amino acids. The CDR3 coding sequence is TGTGCCAGCAGCTTAGCCAGGGGGCGGGATTCACCCCTCCACTTT. Its translation is CASSLARGRDSPLHF.

This clonotype was detected ten times or more. The chain links TRBV29-1 to TRBJ1-2; D ambiguous. Germline CDR1 is SQVTM and CDR2 is ANQGSEA. The CDR3 loop spans 10 amino acids. V lost 4 bases to trimming and J lost 6 bases, with 6 bases between them. The CDR3 DNA follows: TGCAGCGTTGGAGGGCATGGCTACACCTTC. This codes for CSVGGHGYTF.